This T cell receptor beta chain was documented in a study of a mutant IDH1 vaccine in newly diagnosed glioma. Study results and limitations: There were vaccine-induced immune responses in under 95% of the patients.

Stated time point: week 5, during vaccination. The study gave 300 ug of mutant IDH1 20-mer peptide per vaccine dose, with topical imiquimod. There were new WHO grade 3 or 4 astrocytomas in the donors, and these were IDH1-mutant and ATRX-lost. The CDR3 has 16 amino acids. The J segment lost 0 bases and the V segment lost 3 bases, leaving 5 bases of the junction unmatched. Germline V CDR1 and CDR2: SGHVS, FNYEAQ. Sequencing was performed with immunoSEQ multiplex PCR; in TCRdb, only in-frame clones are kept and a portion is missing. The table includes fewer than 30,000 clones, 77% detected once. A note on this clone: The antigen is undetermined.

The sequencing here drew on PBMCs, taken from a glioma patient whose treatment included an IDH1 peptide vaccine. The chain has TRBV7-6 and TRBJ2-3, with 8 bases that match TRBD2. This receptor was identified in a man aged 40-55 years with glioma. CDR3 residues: CASSFTSGASTDTQYF. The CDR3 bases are TGTGCCAGCAGCTTCACTAGCGGCGCTAGCACAGATACGCAGTATTTT.